This T cell receptor beta chain was found in a study of CD8 T cells in ankylosing spondylitis. Scientists made TCR beta libraries using quantitative 5'-RACE with molecular barcodes. Via MiXCR, TCRdb re-called the 5' RACE reads, giving one row per CDR3 protein. The table shows about 700,000 distinct CDR3 sequences, with about 20% occurring only once. Overall study results and limits: Researchers report that disease-linked clones proved CD8+ and relatively rare in peripheral blood. Matched ankylosing spondylitis synovial fluid reportedly showed significant enrichment of disease-linked clones. Fewer than ten highly homologous variants made up a TCR beta motif that seemed to typify ankylosing spondylitis blood. Past research had described some motif variants in reactive arthritis synovial fluid and blood.

About this clonotype: The target antigen is unknown.

Germline trimming cut 6 bases from V and 7 bases from J; bases unmatched to any gene: 5. The CDR3 length is 14 residues. From germline, CDR1 is MNHNS and CDR2 SASEGT. The clonotype comes from a male donor with ankylosing spondylitis. This chain links TRBV6-1 with TRBJ1-4; 10 bases agree with TRBD1. Sequencing was done on a sample of blood, either unsorted or a sorted T cell fraction (not recorded which). The CDR3 DNA reads TGTGCCAGCAGGGGGACAGGGGTGATTGAAAAACTGTTTTTT. Translating gives CASRGTGVIEKLFF.